The 12 T cell receptor beta chains below come from one sample, sequenced in a study of blood T cell repertoires in COVID-19. Clones were sequenced by immunoSEQ multiplex PCR, and TCRdb holds only the in-frame ones, with some missing. The data show roughly 68,000 clones, with roughly nine tenths seen just once and around 4.9% held by the top ten. The sequencing input was peripheral blood. These receptors originate from a woman between 50 and 59 years old with active COVID-19.

The genes are TRBV7-9 and TRBJ1-1; D call uncertain. The CDR3 spans 14 residues. Germline values: CDR1 SEHNR, CDR2 FQNEAQ (reference sequence). Between the trimmed V and J ends, which lost 8 bases and 3 bases, there was a span of 16 bases. The CDR3, as DNA: TGTGCCAGCCCCCGGGTCATCCTCTACACTGAAGCTTTCTTT. Protein: CASPRVILYTEAFF.

This chain uses TRBV5-1 with TRBJ2-7, with 8 bases that match TRBD2. Germline CDR1 reads SGHRS; CDR2 reads YFSETQ. The trim removed 1 base at V and 0 bases at J, leaving 12 bases unmatched. The CDR3 has 18 amino acids. The CDR3 sequence: CASSLNGLAGTLSYEQYF. CDR3 in DNA: TGCGCCAGCAGCTTGAATGGCCTAGCGGGCACCCTCTCCTACGAGCAGTACTTC.

V usage is TRBV29-1 and J usage is TRBJ1-4; D is undetermined. This CDR3 is 13 amino acids long. Trimming stripped 7 bases from V and 4 bases from J, with 13 bases between. Germline V CDR1 and CDR2: SQVTM, ANQGSEA. Here the CDR3 DNA reads TGCAGCGCTCAACCGGGATATAATGAAAAACTGTTTTTT. Amino acids: CSAQPGYNEKLFF. Together with reference TRBV29-1 and TRBJ1-4, the CDR3 gives the full variable domain: SAVISQKPSRDICQRGTSLTIQCQVDSQVTMMFWYRQQPGQSLTLIATANQGSEATYESGFVIDKFPISRPNLTFSTLTVSNMSPEDSSIYLCSAQPGYNEKLFFGSGTQLSVL.

The V call is TRBV6-5, the J call TRBJ2-3; 11 bases agree with TRBD2. V lost 6 bases and J lost 4; bases outside the gene matches: 6. CDR1 and CDR2 (germline): MNHEY, SVGAGI. CDR3 length equals 15 residues. DNA for the CDR3: TGTGCCAGCAGGACCCTAGCGGGAGGTTCAGATACGCAGTATTTT. Translated: CASRTLAGGSDTQYF.

In its sample, this clone was seen once. The chain combines TRBV19 with TRBJ2-5, with a weak D call TRBD2 (5 bases). The CDR3 is 15 amino acids. Trimming pared 3 bases from V and 4 bases from J, leaving 15 bases between. CDR1 LNHDA and CDR2 SQIVND come from the germline V gene (reference sequence). Here the CDR3 reads CASSITWGGGETQYF. The CDR3 nucleotides read TGTGCCAGTAGTATTACATGGGGTGGAGGAGAGACCCAGTACTTC.

This chain links TRBV3-1 (or the pseudogene TRBV3-2) with TRBJ1-5; D is perhaps TRBD1 (6 bases). The CDR3 has 16 residues. The V end lost 1 base, the J end lost 4 bases, and 14 bases lay between the germline ends. The germline V gene encodes CDR1 LGHDT and CDR2 YNNKEL (reference sequence). Here the CDR3 reads CASSQGRGTGNQPQHF. The CDR3 DNA sequence: TGTGCCAGCAGCCAAGGTCGCGGAACAGGGAATCAGCCCCAGCATTTT.

V usage is TRBV7-9 and J usage is TRBJ1-1; 7 positions match TRBD1. This CDR3 comprises 12 residues. CDR1 is SEHNR and CDR2 is FQNEAQ in the germline V gene (reference sequence). Unmatched junction bases numbered 2, after V lost 1 base and J lost 9 bases. This CDR3 reads CASSLVQGKAFF. The CDR3 DNA is TGTGCCAGCAGCTTAGTACAGGGGAAAGCTTTCTTT. The whole variable domain, filled in from reference TRBV7-9 and TRBJ1-1, reads DTGVSQNPRHKITKRGQNVTFRCDPISEHNRLYWYRQTLGQGPEFLTYFQNEAQLEKSRLLSDRFSAERPKGSFSTLEIQRTEQGDSAMYLCASSLVQGKAFFGQGTRLTVV.

This chain joins TRBV7-2 and TRBJ2-7; D is unresolved. Between the trimmed V and J ends, which lost 5 bases and 7 bases, there was a span of 12 bases. This CDR3 has 12 amino acids. The germline CDR1 and CDR2 sequences are SGHTA and FQGNSA. The CDR3 sequence: CASSLTPEEQYF. The DNA of the CDR3 is TGTGCCAGCAGCCTAACCCCGGAGGAGCAGTACTTC.

This chain links TRBV7-9 with TRBJ2-1; D remains ambiguous. Germline V gene data show CDR1 as SEHNR and CDR2 as FQNEAQ (reference sequence). This CDR3 comprises 15 residues. V shed 3 bases and J shed 4 bases, with 13 bases lying between them. In nucleotides, the CDR3 is TGTGCCAGCAGCTTTGTCTTGAGTCCTTACAATGAGCAGTTCTTC. Translating it yields CASSFVLSPYNEQFF.

J is TRBJ2-7 and V is TRBV4-1; 9 bases map to TRBD1. From germline, CDR1 is MGHRA and CDR2 YSYEKL. The CDR3 consists of 15 residues. Germline trimming cut 3 bases from V and 4 bases from J; bases unmatched to any gene: 7. CDR3 residues: CASSHPKGTGYEQYF. The CDR3, as DNA: TGCGCCAGCAGCCACCCCAAGGGGACAGGGTACGAGCAGTACTTC.

With regard to this clone: One junction end disagrees with the germline gene, perhaps due to a read error. The chain employs TRBV7-7 and TRBJ2-1, with 11 nucleotides matching TRBD2. Germline V gives CDR1 SSHAT, CDR2 FNYEAQ (reference sequence). The CDR3 sequence is 15 residues long. CDR3 amino acids: CASSLATSGNNEQFF. The CDR3 DNA is TGTGCTAGCAGCTTAGCGACTAGCGGGAACAATGAGCAGTTCTTC.

The rearrangement uses TRBV29-1 and TRBJ1-1; D remains ambiguous. The CDR3 extends over 14 amino acids. Trimming removed 4 bases at V and 4 bases at J, with 16 bases between. From germline, CDR1 is SQVTM and CDR2 ANQGSEA. The CDR3 spells CSVVFKGGLTEAFF. The CDR3 DNA follows: TGCAGCGTTGTCTTCAAAGGAGGGCTCACTGAAGCTTTCTTT.